Presented here are 30 T cell receptor beta chains from one specimen sequenced in a study of human T cells and chemical hapten exposure. Each CDR3 protein gets one entry after TCRdb re-called the RACE reads with MiXCR. The table has approximately 340,000 distinct CDR3 sequences, around 7% seen once; the top ten hold less than 10%. The time point was: patch test 1, 2 weeks after DPC sensitization. Treatment specified: therapeutic diphenylcyclopropenone sensitization with weekly scalp DPC. The sequencing here drew on whole blood, taken in connection with sensitization to the hapten diphenylcyclopropenone (DPC). The source is a woman between 18 and 29 years old with alopecia areata. Some clones in this sample may be carry-over from other donors' samples.

This chain uses TRBV7-9 with TRBJ2-1, with TRBD2 matching 8 bases. Germline V gene data show CDR1 as SEHNR and CDR2 as FQNEAQ (reference sequence). After removal of 5 bases from V and 3 bases from J, the junction contained 6 bases not matched to a gene. The CDR3 runs 15 residues. The CDR3 spells CASSGAGTSYNEQFF. CDR3 coding DNA: TGTGCCAGCAGCGGCGCCGGGACTAGCTACAATGAGCAGTTCTTC.

This clonotype came up a few times. V is TRBV20-1 and J is TRBJ2-3; 12 nucleotides agree with TRBD2. The ends lost 1 base at V and 8 bases at J; junction bases unmatched: 4. This CDR3 is 14 amino acids long. In germline, CDR1 is DFQATT, CDR2 SNEGSKA (reference sequence). The CDR3 loop reads CSARASGGASTQYF. The DNA for the CDR3 is TGCAGTGCTAGAGCTAGCGGGGGGGCAAGTACGCAGTATTTT.

This clonotype was seen a few times. The chain combines TRBV12-3 or TRBV12-4 with TRBJ2-5; 7 nucleotides agree with TRBD1. Losses at the gene ends were 6 bases for V and 2 bases for J; bases not matched to a gene: 12. The CDR3 is made up of 16 amino acids. The CDR3 DNA reads as TGTGCCAGCAGCCCACCTGGGACAGCCCATCAAGAGACCCAGTACTTC. It yields the protein CASSPPGTAHQETQYF.

There are many counts of this clonotype. The chain joins TRBV9 to TRBJ2-3, with 11 bases lining up with TRBD2. The CDR3 has 19 amino acids. The J segment lost 0 bases and the V segment lost 0 bases, leaving 9 bases of the junction unmatched. The germline CDR1 and CDR2 sequences are SGDLS and YYNGEE. CDR3 coding DNA: TGTGCCAGCAGCGTAGGAGTAGCGGGGGGGCCAAGAAGCACAGATACGCAGTATTTT. Its protein is CASSVGVAGGPRSTDTQYF.

This clonotype was recorded a few times. This sequence may be a read error, since a much larger clone differs from it by one base. The V call is TRBV5-6, the J call TRBJ2-5; D ambiguous. CDR1 is SGHDT and CDR2 is YYEEEE in the germline V gene. The CDR3 consists of 13 residues. The V gene lost 4 bases and the J gene lost 1 base, with 8 bases spanning the gap. Written as DNA, the CDR3 is TGTGCCAGCAGCCGGTATCTCCAAGAGACCCAGTACTTC. Amino acids: CASSRYLQETQYF.

The chain joins TRBV5-5 to TRBJ1-1; D gene ambiguous. This CDR3 spans 15 amino acids. The germline V gene has CDR1 SGHKS and CDR2 YYEKEE (reference sequence). Trimming left V 1 base short and J 2 bases short, with 12 bases between. For the CDR3, the DNA is TGTGCCAGCAGCTTGTTTGGGGATCCCAACACTGAAGCTTTCTTT. It encodes CASSLFGDPNTEAFF.

This clonotype was found a few times. The gene calls are TRBV4-2 and TRBJ1-5; D might be TRBD1 (5 bases). This CDR3 spans 15 amino acids. Germline CDR1 is LGHNA and CDR2 is YNFKEQ. V was pared by 0 bases and J by 5 bases, with 11 bases between. CDR3 sequence reads: CASSQEGRADQPQHF. The CDR3 region has the DNA TGTGCCAGCAGCCAAGAGGGCAGGGCGGATCAGCCCCAGCATTTT.

This clonotype showed up many times. This chain links TRBV27 with TRBJ2-7; the match to TRBD1 covers 8 bases. V lost 5 bases to trimming and J lost 2 bases; unmatched junction nucleotides: 11. The CDR3 totals 16 residues. The V gene's germline CDR1 is MNHEY and CDR2 SMNVEV (reference sequence). As DNA, the CDR3 is TGTGCCAGCAGTACGTTCAGGGGGCGCATTGCCTACGAGCAGTACTTC. It encodes CASSTFRGRIAYEQYF.

This clonotype was seen ten or more times. The V and J genes are TRBV5-5 and TRBJ2-3; D perhaps matches TRBD2 (7 bases). V lost 1 base, J lost 2 bases, and 14 bases lay in between. CDR3 length: 16 amino acids. Germline CDR1 reads SGHKS; CDR2 reads YYEKEE (reference sequence). The CDR3 loop is CASSLSAGANTDTQYF. CDR3 coding DNA: TGTGCCAGCAGCTTGTCGGCGGGGGCCAACACAGATACGCAGTATTTT.

This chain connects TRBV10-3 to TRBJ1-1, with D possibly being TRBD1 (6 bases). V lost 0 bases to trimming and J lost 5 bases, with 13 bases between them. This CDR3 is 15 amino acids long. CDR1 and CDR2 from the germline V gene are ENHRY and SYGVKD. The CDR3 spells CAISESRGLGTEAFF. CDR3 nucleotides: TGTGCCATCAGTGAGTCGCGGGGGCTGGGTACTGAAGCTTTCTTT.

The V and J genes are TRBV2 and TRBJ1-6; the D gene is possibly TRBD1 (5 bases). Deletions cut 6 bases from V and 7 bases from J, with 19 bases between. Germline CDR1 and CDR2: SNHLY and FYNNEI. The CDR3 totals 16 residues. This CDR3 reads CASSAGTPRLNSPLHF. DNA for the CDR3: TGTGCCAGCAGCGCCGGGACTCCAAGACTAAATTCACCCCTCCACTTT.

This chain uses TRBV7-9 with TRBJ1-5; 8 bases line up with TRBD1. Per germline, CDR1 SEHNR and CDR2 FQNEAQ (reference sequence). The CDR3 has 16 amino acids. With 5 bases clipped from V and 2 bases from J, the junction kept 8 bases outside the gene matches. The CDR3 region is CASSPQGAGGNQPQHF. The CDR3 nucleotides are TGTGCCAGCAGCCCTCAGGGGGCCGGAGGCAATCAGCCCCAGCATTTT. Looking up the rest from reference TRBV7-9 and TRBJ1-5 gives the full variable domain: DTGVSQNPRHKITKRGQNVTFRCDPISEHNRLYWYRQTLGQGPEFLTYFQNEAQLEKSRLLSDRFSAERPKGSFSTLEIQRTEQGDSAMYLCASSPQGAGGNQPQHFGDGTRLSIL.

This clonotype has at least ten counts. J is TRBJ1-1 and V is TRBV7-9; TRBD1 aligns across 9 bases. Germline CDR1 is SEHNR and CDR2 is FQNEAQ (reference sequence). The CDR3 has 13 amino acids. J lost 11 bases, V lost 5 bases, and 9 bases had no gene match. The CDR3 loop reads CASSLTGGAAAFF. The CDR3 region has the DNA TGTGCCAGCAGCCTGACAGGGGGTGCCGCCGCTTTCTTT.

The sample holds a few counts of this clonotype. The rearrangement uses TRBV6-2 or TRBV6-3 and TRBJ1-5; D is uncertain. The V gene lost 5 bases and the J gene lost 5 bases, with 7 bases spanning the gap. Germline-derived CDR1 and CDR2 are MNHEY and SVGEGT. The CDR3 extends over 12 amino acids. The CDR3 protein is CASSTADQPQHF. The CDR3 DNA is TGTGCCAGCAGTACCGCAGATCAGCCCCAGCATTTT.

Only a few counts were recorded for this clonotype. V usage is TRBV6-2 or TRBV6-3 and J usage is TRBJ2-1; D could derive from TRBD1 or TRBD2 (5 bases each). V was clipped by 6 bases and J by 9 bases, with 6 bases between them. This CDR3 is built from 10 residues. From germline, CDR1 is MNHEY and CDR2 SVGEGT. This CDR3 is CASRGVEQFF. The CDR3 coding sequence is TGTGCCAGCAGGGGGGTTGAGCAGTTCTTC.

This clonotype has ten or more counts. The chain has TRBV7-2 and TRBJ1-5; tentative D call: TRBD1 (6 bases). This CDR3 is built from 15 residues. Germline V gives CDR1 SGHTA, CDR2 FQGNSA. Trimming took off 6 bases at V and 2 bases at J, with 14 bases between the two ends. The CDR3 loop is CASSLRGQGNQPQHF. DNA for the CDR3: TGTGCCAGCAGTTTACGGGGGCAAGGCAATCAGCCCCAGCATTTT.

In its sample, this clonotype was seen a few times. The gene calls are TRBV27 and TRBJ1-5; 7 bases map to TRBD1. CDR1 MNHEY and CDR2 SMNVEV come from the germline V gene (reference sequence). Unmatched junction bases numbered 10, after V lost 2 bases and J lost 3 bases. CDR3 length: 17 amino acids. The CDR3 here is CASSLTSGTALNQPQHF. The CDR3 DNA sequence: TGTGCCAGCAGTTTAACTTCCGGGACAGCTCTCAATCAGCCCCAGCATTTT.

In this sample, this clonotype turned up many times. This chain links TRBV20-1 with TRBJ2-4; 11 nucleotides align to TRBD2. The CDR3 consists of 18 residues. Germline assignment: CDR1 DFQATT and CDR2 SNEGSKA (reference sequence). V lost 0 bases to trimming and J lost 0 bases; unmatched junction nucleotides: 7. This CDR3 is CSARDGGLAALAKNIQYF. For the CDR3, the DNA is TGCAGTGCTAGAGATGGGGGACTAGCGGCCCTAGCCAAAAACATTCAGTACTTC.

This clonotype was counted ten times or more. For the CDR3, the DNA is TGTGCCAGCTCACCATCCTCAGGGGTGGAAGGGAGCACAGATACGCAGTATTTT. Amino acids: CASSPSSGVEGSTDTQYF. The chain has TRBV18 and TRBJ2-3; tentatively, D is TRBD1 (6 bases). In germline, CDR1 is KGHSH, CDR2 LQKENI. V lost 2 bases and J 0 bases, leaving 18 bases between the germline ends. CDR3 length: 18 residues.

This clonotype was counted between two and nine times. V gene TRBV20-1 combines with J gene TRBJ2-3; 12 bases are a match to TRBD2. Germline loops: CDR1 DFQATT, CDR2 SNEGSKA (reference sequence). V gave up 4 bases and J gave up 0 bases; unmatched junction bases: 8. This CDR3 comprises 17 residues. The CDR3 reads CSATGTSGLPSTDTQYF. DNA for the CDR3: TGCAGTGCTACCGGGACTAGCGGGCTTCCTAGCACAGATACGCAGTATTTT.

Many counts were recorded for this clonotype. The chain carries TRBV20-1 and TRBJ2-7; D may be TRBD1 (5 bases). Germline assignment: CDR1 DFQATT and CDR2 SNEGSKA (reference sequence). The CDR3 is made up of 11 amino acids. Trimming cost V 1 base and J 4 bases, with 5 bases left between them. The CDR3 DNA sequence: TGCAGTGCTAGAGCAGGGTACGAGCAGTACTTC. This encodes CSARAGYEQYF.

The chain uses TRBV27 and TRBJ1-1; 7 bases map to TRBD1. Germline V CDR1 and CDR2: MNHEY, SMNVEV (reference sequence). This CDR3 is built from 15 residues. V trimming: 6 bases; J trimming: 4 bases; junction bases outside the gene matches: 11. CDR3 nucleotides: TGTGCCAGCAGAAGGGGCGGGACAGCCGGCACTGAAGCTTTCTTT. Translating gives CASRRGGTAGTEAFF.

In its sample, this clonotype was seen a few times. The gene calls are TRBV11-2 and TRBJ2-7; the D gene could be TRBD1 or TRBD2 (5 bases each). Germline-derived CDR1 and CDR2 are SGHAT and FQNNGV. CDR3 length: 13 residues. V shed 0 bases and J shed 4 bases, with 7 bases lying between them. The CDR3 nucleotides are TGTGCCAGCAGCTTAGAGGGGGTATACGAGCAGTACTTC. It codes for CASSLEGVYEQYF.

This clonotype appeared many times. The CDR3 here is CASSSWTGSYNEQFF. The CDR3 DNA follows: TGTGCCAGCAGCTCTTGGACAGGATCCTACAATGAGCAGTTCTTC. The chain uses TRBV7-6 and TRBJ2-1, with 7 bases matching TRBD1. Germline CDR1 SGHVS, CDR2 FNYEAQ. J was trimmed by 1 base and V by 4 bases; bases with no gene match: 4. This CDR3 spans 15 amino acids.

A few counts support this clonotype. V usage is TRBV27 and J usage is TRBJ2-7; D gene unclear. This CDR3 has 15 residues. Trimming cost V 3 bases and J 0 bases, with 12 bases left between them. Per germline, CDR1 MNHEY and CDR2 SMNVEV (reference sequence). The CDR3 sequence: CASSFLGLGSYEQYF. The CDR3 nucleotides are TGTGCCAGCAGTTTCTTAGGATTGGGCTCCTACGAGCAGTACTTC.

This clonotype has at least ten counts. The rearrangement joins TRBV12-3 or TRBV12-4 to TRBJ1-3; maybe TRBD1 (6 bases). The germline V and J ends were trimmed by 11 bases and 8 bases, with 19 bases remaining between them. The CDR3 length is 13 residues. For the CDR3, the DNA is TGTGCCGTCCCTGAGGGGGGAAGGTACACCATATATTTT. Protein product: CAVPEGGRYTIYF.

This clonotype was observed once. The chain has TRBV20-1 and TRBJ1-5; 8 bases line up with TRBD1. The CDR3 is 14 amino acids. V was clipped by 0 bases and J by 7 bases; unmatched bases: 5. Looked up from germline, CDR1 is DFQATT and CDR2 is SNEGSKA (reference sequence). CDR3 region: CSARDPQGEQPQHF. In nucleotides, the CDR3 is TGCAGTGCTAGAGACCCACAGGGGGAACAGCCCCAGCATTTT.

The rearrangement links TRBV6-2 or TRBV6-3 to TRBJ2-3; the match to TRBD2 covers 9 bases. This CDR3 has 20 amino acids. The ends lost 2 bases at V and 7 bases at J; junction bases unmatched: 22. CDR1 is MNHEY, CDR2 SVGEGT, per germline. CDR3 nucleotide sequence: TGTGCCAGCAGTTACCGGCACCCCGACGCACTAGCGGGTGGCAGGAATACGCAGTATTTT. This encodes CASSYRHPDALAGGRNTQYF.

This sequence joins TRBV7-3 and TRBJ2-6, with TRBD1 matching over 10 bases. This CDR3 has 20 residues. The trim removed 0 bases at V and 0 bases at J, leaving 8 bases unmatched. CDR1 and CDR2 from the germline V gene are SGHTA and FQGTGA. Here the CDR3 DNA reads TGTGCCAGCAGCTTAACTCCCGGGACAGGGGCCATCTCTGGGGCCAACGTCCTGACTTTC. As protein: CASSLTPGTGAISGANVLTF.

The J gene is TRBJ1-5, the V gene TRBV4-1, with D unclear. V shed 0 bases and J shed 5 bases, with 8 bases lying between them. This CDR3 is 14 amino acids long. Per germline, CDR1 MGHRA and CDR2 YSYEKL. CDR3 sequence: CASSQDGRDQPQHF. DNA of the CDR3: TGCGCCAGCAGCCAAGATGGGAGGGATCAGCCCCAGCATTTT.